Reported below is one TCR beta chain. Antigen unknown. Produced via immunoSEQ multiplex PCR; TCRdb's table is partial and in-frame only. The profile shows around 78,000 clones, 85% of them singletons. This entry comes from a study of a mutant IDH1 vaccine in newly diagnosed glioma. Study-wide findings and caveats: Changes to the top peripheral T cell clonotypes appeared unrelated to pseudoprogression.

CDR3 length equals 16 residues. In germline, CDR1 is MDHEN, CDR2 SYDVKM. V was trimmed by 5 bases and J by 2 bases, leaving 16 bases between them. Time point specified: week 23, last vaccination. Each dose of the vaccine consisted of 300 ug of mutant IDH1 20-mer peptide, with topical imiquimod. Those who donated had recent WHO grade 3 or 4 IDH1-mutant, ATRX-lost astrocytomas. The chain joins TRBV28 to TRBJ2-1, with unresolved D. Specimen: PBMCs, collected from a glioma patient whose treatment included an IDH1 peptide vaccine. The source is a man aged 25 to 40 with glioma. Some clones in this sample may be carry-over from other donors' samples. CDR3 in amino acids: CASSPLALGTYNEQFF. The CDR3 DNA is TGTGCCAGCAGTCCGTTAGCACTTGGTACCTACAATGAGCAGTTCTTC.